This entry is about one TCR beta chain. This entry is derived from a study of blood T cell repertoires in COVID-19. Study details: Some COVID-19 samples were acute and others convalescent; all came from the United States, Italy and Spain. T cells, B-cell-depleted T cells, or PBMCs supplied cDNA or gDNA.

Original handling: The assay estimated nucleated cells by amplifying reference gene primers. Sequencing used immunoSEQ multiplex PCR; TCRdb keeps in-frame clones, though not all of them. The V and J calls and clone size come from that table; D and trimming were worked out from the DNA. The repertoire has around 140,000 clones, 87% of them found once; the top ten carry about 6%. Germline V gene lookup returns CDR1 SGHRS and CDR2 YFSETQ. The CDR3 totals 14 residues. V gave up 9 bases and J gave up 2 bases; unmatched junction bases: 10. The sample taken for sequencing was peripheral blood. The chain recombines TRBV5-1 with TRBJ2-7, with 8 bases that match TRBD2. The receptor comes from a man of 80 years or more with acute or convalescent COVID-19. The CDR3 sequence is CATKIAGYPYEQYF. CDR3 sequence (DNA): TGCGCCACCAAAATAGCGGGATACCCCTACGAGCAGTACTTC. The whole variable domain, filled in from reference TRBV5-1 and TRBJ2-7, reads KAGVTQTPRYLIKTRGQQVTLSCSPISGHRSVSWYQQTPGQGLQFLFEYFSETQRNKGNFPGRFSGRQFSNSRSEMNVSTLELGDSALYLCATKIAGYPYEQYFGPGTRLTVT.